This T cell receptor (beta chain) was sequenced during a study of shared clonotypes between healthy human individuals. Only CD45RO-negative cells positively selected for CCR7 counted as naive CD8 cells, so terminally differentiated effector memory CD45RA+ cells were excluded. V was shortened by 5 bases and J by 7 bases, with 17 bases between the two germline ends. Germline V gene lookup returns CDR1 MNHEY and CDR2 SVGAGI. The CDR3 has 14 residues. Libraries were prepared by immunoSEQ multiplex PCR; TCRdb keeps only in-frame clonotypes and omits some of them. The sample shows approximately 740,000 clones, around 93% of them seen only once.

The chain uses TRBV6-5 and TRBJ1-2; tentative D call: TRBD1 (6 bases). Sample: naive CD8+ T cells sorted from blood. This TCR was sampled from a man between 25 and 39 years old in good health. CDR3 bases: TGTGCCAGCAGTAACGGGGGTAGAGGGGGTGGCTACACCTTC. This sequence encodes CASSNGGRGGGYTF.